The clone carrying this TCR beta chain was seen repeatedly, ten times or more. The antigen is undetermined. This entry is derived from a study of T cell repertoires in cytomegalovirus infection. Study context: Indications came from public TCR beta signatures; they pointed to CMV infection and to a matching HLA type. Regarding the study as a whole: CMV-specific HLA-C-restricted TCR beta clonotypes dominated the ex vivo response.

CDR1 is SGHTA, CDR2 FQGNSA, per germline. V lost 5 bases, J lost 5 bases, and 14 bases lay in between. The CDR3 consists of 14 residues. Each CDR3 protein is one row after TCRdb ran MiXCR on the reads. The sample has just under 550,000 distinct CDR3 sequences; approximately 25% are singletons. This receptor was obtained from a human donor in good health (CMV status not recorded). Some clones in this sample may be carry-over from other donors' samples. Material for sequencing was PBMCs. The rearrangement links TRBV7-2 to TRBJ2-3; D remains unclear. The CDR3 sequence is CASSPQQPGDTQYF. The CDR3 coding sequence is TGTGCCAGCAGCCCCCAGCAACCGGGAGATACGCAGTATTTT.